This TCR beta chain was documented in a study of cytomegalovirus exposure and HLA in healthy donors (dated by TCRdb to about 2017). With regard to the full study: According to an earlier analysis of 450 to 650 of the donors, about 179 million T cells yielded over 90 million unique TCR beta sequences and roughly 280 Gb of sequence data. About 280 gigabases of sequencing data and tens of millions of unique TCR sequences were included in an early release covering under 650 HLA-typed donors. Of the roughly 400 genotyped donors, 65% to 90% fell in the genetic ancestry cluster associated with self-reported Caucasian donors. The aim of the study was to test whether cataloging public T cell receptors could identify signatures of past pathogen exposure. The T cell repertoires of 666 subjects were profiled by immunosequencing and related to cytomegalovirus serostatus. In addition to the first cohort of several hundred subjects, a separate validation cohort of approximately 110 different subjects was used. To predict cytomegalovirus infection status, the study brought together high-throughput TCR immunosequencing, statistical association of individual TCRs with disease status, and machine learning. To study patterns of TCR occurrence, a later analysis re-analyzed previously published TCR beta repertoires from 650 to 750 donors and added high-resolution HLA genotyping. In the later analysis, no new phenotypic data were used to find candidate immune exposures; instead, reliance was placed on TCR beta sequences and their occurrence across donors. In an earlier analysis of more than 550 of the donors, high-throughput TCR beta sequencing was used to judge whether each TCR beta V gene segment behaved as functional or pseudogenic. Donor age, sex, ethnicity and CMV serostatus were compiled together with the repertoire data. A later genetic analysis took genome-wide SNP genotypes for about three fifths of the roughly 700 donors and used that subset as a discovery cohort. Every discovery cohort repertoire had been produced on one sequencing platform. HLA typing covered class I and class II loci at four-digit resolution. The number of typed donors differed by locus: about 629-640 for A, B, C, DRB1 and DQB1; approximately 540 for DQA1; some 610 for DPA1; and approximately 450 for DPB1. Roughly five DR-DQ haplotypes were handled as single units for association and clustering, since linkage in the cohort was strong. Across approximately 400 genotyped donors of the cohort, an average of about 200,000 unique TCR beta nucleotide sequences per donor were sequenced, and 15% to 20% of those sequences were non-productive.

On this clone: No cognate antigen has been identified for it. No base quality values were provided; no much bigger clone lies one nucleotide off.

On the study overall, not on this receptor specifically: It was suggested by the authors that the approach could potentially be generalized to other disease states and immunological phenotypes. Presence/absence analyses assumed roughly uniform sequencing depth across donors, an assumption that may not hold. An earlier analysis of 587 of the donors showed that most TCR beta V segments appeared in productive rearrangements either about 87% or about 30% of the time, which broadly matched IMGT annotations. While some public TCRs were present in many individuals, most TCR sequences turned up only very rarely across donors. In vitro tests confirmed that a few of the cytomegalovirus-associated TCR beta chains recognize cytomegalovirus antigens. A cluster of highly shared sequence variants was judged likely to represent a technical artifact of the sequencing pipeline. Correlated functional status among segregating V segments might be attributable to linkage disequilibrium, but an unknown experimental factor could not be ruled out. An association between a missense DCLRE1C variant and V-gene and J-gene trimming of TCR beta chains was found in a later genetic analysis and replicated in an independent cohort. Cytomegalovirus status was reported to be diagnosed by the classifier with high specificity and sensitivity in both the original and validation cohorts. Roughly 15 rarely observed V segments, including chromosome 9 orphons, were excluded from the earlier analysis of about 600 of the donors because counts were too low. Only TCR beta chains were sequenced in this cohort, and the absence of alpha or paired-chain data limited detectable features. A further reported finding was that TCR beta sequences accurately predicted the HLA-A and HLA-B alleles for most subjects in the first cohort. Compared with equally common non-associated chains, HLA-associated TCR beta chains in a later analysis were more clonally expanded and had lower generation probabilities. In a later analysis, most CMV-associated TCR beta chains were found to appear HLA-restricted, with HLA associations seemingly driven largely by CMV exposure. Some IMGT-functional V segments, including TRBV6-2 and TRBV6-3, could not be distinguished by the 87-base-pair reads and were therefore excluded. The only immune exposure information available for the cohort was CMV serostatus. Because some donors lacked HLA typing at each locus, the association tests relied only on the typed subset. The study listed approximately 160 TCR beta chains as associated with cytomegalovirus. Assigning TCR associations to individual alleles was difficult when HLA alleles, especially DR and DQ, strongly co-occurred. Compared with the approximately 710-donor mean, donors in an Asian-associated ancestry cluster had fewer N-insertions in productive TCRs, according to a later genetic analysis. According to a later analysis, parvovirus B19, influenza, CMV and Epstein-Barr virus appeared linked to several top co-occurrence clusters. According to a later analysis, TCR association rates differed among HLA loci, with DRB1 alleles showing the most associated TCRs and HLA-C alleles showing the fewest. In a later analysis, around 15,000 TCR beta sequences were associated with specific HLA alleles at a false discovery rate of 0.05.

The protocol used for the library was the immunoSEQ multiplex PCR assay. For the multiplex PCR, a mixture combining 60 forward primers for TCR Vbeta segments and 13 reverse primers for TCR Jbeta segments was used. Amplification of the CDR3 region of rearranged TCR beta genes was performed with a multiplex PCR assay on genomic DNA. On the Illumina HiSeq System, the amplified TCR beta libraries were sequenced as 87-base-pair reads. The source study handled its data this way. Across the roughly 640 repertoires, a later analysis counted roughly 77 million unique TCR beta chains, roughly 11 million of which were shared by at least two donors. Raw reads were error-corrected and collapsed into unique sequences by a nearest-neighbor algorithm in which closely related sequences were merged to remove PCR and sequencing errors. Alignment of CDR3 sequences to IMGT reference sequences was used to assign V, D and J gene segments. For a sequence to be retained, a match of at least six nucleotides to both a V gene segment and a J gene segment was required. A rearrangement counted as productive if the CDR3 had no stop codons and remained in frame with V and J, and every other rearrangement counted as non-productive. Following IMGT convention, CDR3 was defined as the stretch from the second conserved V-encoded cysteine to the conserved J-encoded phenylalanine. In an earlier analysis of more than 550 of the donors, sequences lacking an unambiguous match to a single V gene segment were excluded. An earlier analysis of a few hundred of the donors classified V segments as functional when productive rearrangements were above 56.7% and as segregating when the standard deviation between donors was above 5%. A statistical classification framework was built for diagnosing cytomegalovirus status from the catalog of TCR beta chain sequences. V and J gene assignment, in a later analysis, came from comparing TCR nucleotide sequences with IMGT/GENE-DB human TR gene sequences. In a later analysis, CDR3 sequences and most-parsimonious VDJ recombination scenarios were assigned using the TCRdist pipeline. In a later analysis, every TCR beta chain was defined by the combination of its CDR3 amino acid sequence and its V-gene family, and reads without a unique V-gene family were dropped. In a later analysis, fewer than 650 highly shared, low-generation-probability nucleotide sequences were removed to address suspected cross-contamination and a sequencing artifact. For each public chain, a later analysis derived a clonal expansion index from normalized ranks of inferred template counts within each repertoire. Generation probabilities in a later analysis came from a VDJ recombination model fitted to out-of-frame rearrangements, and those results were checked against IGoR. Hypergeometric tests were used in a later analysis to score TCR-TCR, TCR-HLA and TCR-CMV co-occurrence, with a repertoire-size bias correction applied to the TCR pairs. False discovery rates were estimated in a later analysis by permuting HLA or CMV assignments 20 times. In a later analysis, co-occurring TCRs were grouped using DBSCAN, with TCRdist sequence similarity added in when clustering inside HLA-allele-positive subsets. Repertoires with fewer than 30,000 or more than 120,000 public chains, plus five repertoires with anomalous nucleotide sharing, were excluded from co-occurrence clustering. The source is immuneACCESS, and TCRdb retained only in-frame sequences with V and J called. Part of the clones is not carried over; for the studies checked, unresolved V genes explain less than half of this, and the remainder is unexplained. The V and J calls and the clone size are those of that table, but D and trimming were determined from the DNA. For this sample there are 200,000 to 250,000 clones; around 80% appear just once. Jointly, the top ten make up less than 8.5% of the sample.

The cohort was made up of about 610 healthy bone marrow donors. All cohort members were sampled while nominally healthy, although unrecorded immune exposures were likely present. The donor tested CMV seropositive, placing the donor among the roughly 270 seropositive members of the cohort. A peripheral blood sample was collected from each donor, and TCR beta sequencing was performed on peripheral blood mononuclear cells. Genomic DNA extraction from the blood cell samples was performed with the Qiagen DNeasy Blood Extraction Kit. Sequences SGHNT (CDR1) and YYREEE (CDR2) are obtained from the germline V gene (reference sequence). Reading from cysteine to phenylalanine, the CDR3 counts 12 amino acids. Left in the record is the CDR3 DNA by itself, 36 bases read in frame from the first base. After removal of 4 bases from V and 6 bases from J, the junction retains 3 bases not matched to a gene.

The material sequenced was PBMCs. The sequence links TRBV5-4 to TRBJ2-7; 8 bases in the middle match TRBD2. This sequence originates from a woman aged 60 to 75 in good health and CMV-seropositive. The DNA sequence reads TGTGCCAGCAGCAAAACTAGCGGCGAGCAGTACTTC. Its protein is CASSKTSGEQYF.